This T cell receptor beta chain came from a study of blood T cell repertoires in COVID-19 (dated by TCRdb to between 2020 and 2021). Regarding the research as a whole: Collaborator samples came from the United States, Italy and Spain and covered acute and convalescent phases of COVID-19. The prospective study material was composed of cDNA or gDNA derived from T cells, B-cell-depleted T cells, or PBMCs. Deeply sampled blood TCRbeta repertoires from subjects exposed to, actively infected with, or recovered from COVID-19 were included in the dataset. The repertoires were released in a freely available public database meant as a resource for research on the immune response to SARS-CoV-2. Samples came from the ongoing ImmuneRACE study (first 160 participants) plus 1,254 subjects from 6 global collaborators. The sample metadata nearly always contained a de-identified subject ID, COVID-19 status, age in years and sex. HLA class I and class II types, where available, came from metadata supplied by the sample provider rather than from assay-based typing.

Comments on this clone: Its antigen target is currently unknown. No much larger clone exists at a distance of one base, and base qualities are not known.

A second Seattle source provided samples from volunteer blood donors who had recovered from COVID-19. Collaborating institutions collected whole blood in K2EDTA tubes following their own protocols. For TCRbeta analysis, collaborator samples were shipped as frozen whole blood, as isolated PBMCs, or as DNA extracted from either sample type. TCRbeta CDR3 regions were amplified from genomic DNA by means of the immunoSEQ Assay, a bias-controlled multiplex PCR. The study's processing was this. The number of nucleated cells in each sample was estimated by amplification of reference gene primers within the assay. Sequence reads were collapsed and filtered to measure the absolute abundance of every unique TCRbeta CDR3 rearrangement. For each sample, productive Simpson clonality was calculated as the square root of Simpson's diversity index across productive rearrangements. The immuneACCESS repertoire file appears here via TCRdb, limited to in-frame rearrangements. These files lack a portion of the clones; in checked studies, under half of the deficit traces to unresolved V genes, and the cause of the others is not known. For V, J and clone size, that table is used; D and trimming come from the DNA. The sample profile shows some 270,000 clones; 89% of them were found once. Together, the top ten hold about 4.5% of the sample.

The CDR3, cysteine through phenylalanine, is 16 amino acids long. Of the read, only the CDR3 DNA is kept; its 48 bases are in frame from base 1. Trimming accounts for 2 bases at V and 4 bases at J, while the number of junction bases matched to no gene is 6. CDR1 and CDR2, per the germline V gene, are SNHLY and FYNNEI. Results the study describes overall, beyond this receptor: The amount of clinical and demographic metadata varied by source and participant and was provided uncurated.

Specimen: peripheral blood. The receptor chain draws on TRBV2 and TRBJ2-2, and 8 bases in between align with TRBD2. The receptor's source is a woman in her forties who had recovered from COVID-19. The sequence in DNA is TGTGCCAGCAGTGAATCGGGGGGGCCTTTCACCGGGGAGCTGTTTTTT. Its coded protein is CASSESGGPFTGELFF.